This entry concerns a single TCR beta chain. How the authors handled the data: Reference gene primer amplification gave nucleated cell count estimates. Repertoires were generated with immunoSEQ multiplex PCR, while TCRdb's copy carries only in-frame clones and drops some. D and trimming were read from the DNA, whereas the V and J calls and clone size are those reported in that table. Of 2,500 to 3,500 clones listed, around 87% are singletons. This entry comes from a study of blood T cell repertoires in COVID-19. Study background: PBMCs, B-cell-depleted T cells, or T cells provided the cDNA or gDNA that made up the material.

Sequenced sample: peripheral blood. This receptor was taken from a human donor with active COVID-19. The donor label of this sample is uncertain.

The CDR3 DNA reads as TGTGCCATCAGTGATTACGGGTTAAGAAACACCATATATTTT. Its translation is CAISDYGLRNTIYF. The V gene is TRBV10-3, the J gene TRBJ1-3; D is undetermined. V lost 3 bases and J 5 bases, leaving 11 bases between the germline ends. CDR1 and CDR2 (germline): ENHRY, SYGVKD. The CDR3 sequence is 14 residues long.